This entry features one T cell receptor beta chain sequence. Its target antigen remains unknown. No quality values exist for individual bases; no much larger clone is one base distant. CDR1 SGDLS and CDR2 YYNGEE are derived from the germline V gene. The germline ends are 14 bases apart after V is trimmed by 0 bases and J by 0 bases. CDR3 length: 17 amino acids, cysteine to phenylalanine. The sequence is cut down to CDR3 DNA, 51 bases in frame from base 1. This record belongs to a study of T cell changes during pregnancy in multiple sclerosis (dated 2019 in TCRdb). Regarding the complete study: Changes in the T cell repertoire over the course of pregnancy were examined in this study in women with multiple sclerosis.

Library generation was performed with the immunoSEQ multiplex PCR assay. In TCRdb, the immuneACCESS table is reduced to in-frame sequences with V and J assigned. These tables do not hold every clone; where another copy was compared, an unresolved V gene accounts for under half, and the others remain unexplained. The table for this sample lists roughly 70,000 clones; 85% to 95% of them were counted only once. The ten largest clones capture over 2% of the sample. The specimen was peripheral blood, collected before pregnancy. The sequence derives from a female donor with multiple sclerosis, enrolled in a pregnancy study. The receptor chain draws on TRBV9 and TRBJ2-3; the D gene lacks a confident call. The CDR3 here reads CASSVAPGRPSTDTQYF. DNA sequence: TGTGCCAGCAGCGTAGCTCCAGGCAGGCCCAGCACAGATACGCAGTATTTT.